These 10 T cell receptor beta chains were all obtained from the same sample, sequenced in a study of cytomegalovirus exposure and HLA in healthy donors. Researchers ran the PCR with 60 Vbeta and 13 Jbeta primers. Clones were read by immunoSEQ multiplex PCR, and TCRdb kept only the in-frame ones, dropping some. The repertoire holds around 170,000 clones, with approximately 80% as singletons. The sample was PBMCs. The receptors originated from a girl aged 10-17 years in good health and CMV-seropositive.

This rearrangement joins TRBV7-9 to TRBJ2-2, with D unresolved. CDR1 and CDR2 (germline): SEHNR, FQNEAQ (reference sequence). V lost 4 bases to trimming and J lost 3 bases, with 3 bases between them. CDR3 size: 12 residues. The DNA of the CDR3 is TGTGCCAGCAGCTCCTACACCGGGGAGCTGTTTTTT. Protein product: CASSSYTGELFF.

J is TRBJ2-7 and V is TRBV30, with 9 bases matching TRBD2. This CDR3 contains 13 residues. Germline CDR1 is GTSNPN and CDR2 is SVGIG (reference sequence). Germline trimming cut 7 bases from V and 0 bases from J; bases unmatched to any gene: 4. CDR3 nucleotides: TGTGCCTACACTAGCGGGTACTCCTACGAGCAGTACTTC. Its translation: CAYTSGYSYEQYF.

This chain links TRBV6-5 with TRBJ1-5; D is perhaps TRBD1 (5 bases). V was shortened by 7 bases and J by 4 bases, with 17 bases between the two germline ends. CDR3 size: 15 residues. CDR1 is MNHEY and CDR2 is SVGAGI in the germline V gene. The CDR3 region has the DNA TGTGCCAGCAAAGCAGGCCTTACAGGAAATCAGCCCCAGCATTTT. Translation gives CASKAGLTGNQPQHF.

The chain employs TRBV30 and TRBJ2-1; D unclear. The germline gives CDR1 GTSNPN, CDR2 SVGIG (reference sequence). V lost 4 bases, J lost 2 bases, and 6 bases lay in between. The CDR3 runs 12 residues. CDR3 region: CAWTLPYNEQFF. Here the CDR3 DNA reads TGTGCCTGGACCCTCCCCTACAATGAGCAGTTCTTC.

CDR3 DNA: TGTGCCAGCAGTGAATTGGAAGGAAGGGGCTCTGGAAACACCATATATTTT. It translates to CASSELEGRGSGNTIYF. The chain combines TRBV2 with TRBJ1-3, with a possible D match to TRBD1 (5 bases). The CDR3 runs 17 residues. Germline-derived CDR1 and CDR2 are SNHLY and FYNNEI. Trimming left V 2 bases short and J 0 bases short, with 14 bases between.

The gene calls are TRBV19 and TRBJ1-1; TRBD1 matches 10 bases. This CDR3 is 15 amino acids long. From germline, CDR1 is LNHDA and CDR2 SQIVND (reference sequence). V trimming: 7 bases; J trimming: 6 bases; junction bases outside the gene matches: 11. The CDR3: CASTRTGGAYAEAFF. The CDR3 DNA reads TGTGCCAGTACTCGGACAGGGGGAGCGTACGCTGAAGCTTTCTTT.

V and J are TRBV6-5 and TRBJ2-3; a weak D match, TRBD1 (6 bases). The V gene's germline CDR1 is MNHEY and CDR2 SVGAGI. This CDR3 is 12 amino acids long. Trimming took 6 bases from V and 11 from J, leaving 15 bases between them. The CDR3 loop reads CASSRGQLQQYF. In DNA form, the CDR3 reads TGTGCCAGCAGCCGCGGACAGCTCCAGCAGTATTTT.

The genes are TRBV7-9 and TRBJ2-7; 9 bases align to TRBD1. V gave up 5 bases and J gave up 3 bases; unmatched junction bases: 2. Germline CDR1 is SEHNR and CDR2 is FQNEAQ (reference sequence). CDR3 size: 13 residues. In nucleotides, the CDR3 is TGTGCCAGCAGCGGGGACAGGGTCTACGAGCAGTACTTC. It translates to CASSGDRVYEQYF.

V usage is TRBV12-5 and J usage is TRBJ2-7, with TRBD1 matching over 9 bases. V dropped 1 base and J dropped 4; count of bases not matched to a gene: 8. The germline V gene has CDR1 LGHNT and CDR2 FRNRAP. This CDR3 comprises 16 residues. The CDR3 here is CASGLELQGAQYEQYF. DNA of the CDR3: TGTGCTAGTGGTTTGGAACTACAGGGGGCTCAGTACGAGCAGTACTTC. The full variable domain, rest sourced from reference TRBV12-5 and TRBJ2-7, is DARVTQTPRHKVTEMGQEVTMRCQPILGHNTVFWYRQTMMQGLELLAYFRNRAPLDDSGMPKDRFSAEMPDATLATLKIQPSEPRDSAVYFCASGLELQGAQYEQYFGPGTRLTVT.

V gene TRBV5-5 combines with J gene TRBJ2-7; TRBD2 is a possible D gene (5 bases). Germline-derived CDR1 and CDR2 are SGHKS and YYEKEE (reference sequence). The CDR3 sequence is 16 residues long. The V gene lost 0 bases and the J gene lost 3 bases, with 16 bases spanning the gap. Here the CDR3 reads CASSLDWTQLGYEQYF. The CDR3 DNA sequence: TGTGCCAGCAGCTTGGATTGGACTCAGCTGGGCTACGAGCAGTACTTC.